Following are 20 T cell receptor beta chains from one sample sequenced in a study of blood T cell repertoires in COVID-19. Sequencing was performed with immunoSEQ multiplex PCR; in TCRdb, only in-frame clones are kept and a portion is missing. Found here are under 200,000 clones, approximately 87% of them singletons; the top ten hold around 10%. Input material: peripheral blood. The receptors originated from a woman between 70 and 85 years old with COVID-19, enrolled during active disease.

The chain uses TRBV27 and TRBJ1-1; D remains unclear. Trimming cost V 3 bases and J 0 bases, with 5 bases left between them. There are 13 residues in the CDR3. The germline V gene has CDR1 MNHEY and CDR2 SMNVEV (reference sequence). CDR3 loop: CASSFTVNTEAFF. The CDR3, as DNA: TGTGCCAGCAGTTTTACTGTGAACACTGAAGCTTTCTTT.

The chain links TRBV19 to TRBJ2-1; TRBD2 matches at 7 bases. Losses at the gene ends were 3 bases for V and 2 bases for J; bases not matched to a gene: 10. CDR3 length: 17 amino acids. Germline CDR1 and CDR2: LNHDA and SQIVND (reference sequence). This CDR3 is CASSIPMTSSAYNEQFF. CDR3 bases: TGTGCCAGTAGTATCCCGATGACTAGCTCTGCCTACAATGAGCAGTTCTTC.

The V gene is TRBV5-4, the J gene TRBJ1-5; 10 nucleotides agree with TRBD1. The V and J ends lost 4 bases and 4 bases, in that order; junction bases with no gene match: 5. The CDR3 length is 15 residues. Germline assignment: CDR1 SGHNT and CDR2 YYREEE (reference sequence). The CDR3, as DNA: TGTGCCAGCAGCGAAGGGACAGGGGTTAATCAGCCCCAGCATTTT. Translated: CASSEGTGVNQPQHF.

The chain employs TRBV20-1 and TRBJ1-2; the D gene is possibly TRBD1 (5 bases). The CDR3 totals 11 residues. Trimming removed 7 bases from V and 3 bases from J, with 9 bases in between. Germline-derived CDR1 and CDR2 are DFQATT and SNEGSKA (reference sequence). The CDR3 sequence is CSGGGDYGYTF. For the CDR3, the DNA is TGCAGTGGCGGAGGGGACTATGGCTACACCTTC.

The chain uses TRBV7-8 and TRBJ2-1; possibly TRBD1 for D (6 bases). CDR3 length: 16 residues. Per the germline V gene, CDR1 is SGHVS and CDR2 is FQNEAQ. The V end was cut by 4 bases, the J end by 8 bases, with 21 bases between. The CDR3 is CASSSPRVGAADEQFF. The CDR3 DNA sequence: TGTGCCAGCAGCTCTCCCCGGGTGGGGGCGGCGGATGAGCAGTTCTTC.

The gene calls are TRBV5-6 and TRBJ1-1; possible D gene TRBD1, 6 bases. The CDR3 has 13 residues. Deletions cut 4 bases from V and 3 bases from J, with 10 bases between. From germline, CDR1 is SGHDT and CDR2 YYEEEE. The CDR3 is CASSRDKDTEAFF. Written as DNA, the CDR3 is TGTGCCAGCAGCCGGGACAAAGACACTGAAGCTTTCTTT.

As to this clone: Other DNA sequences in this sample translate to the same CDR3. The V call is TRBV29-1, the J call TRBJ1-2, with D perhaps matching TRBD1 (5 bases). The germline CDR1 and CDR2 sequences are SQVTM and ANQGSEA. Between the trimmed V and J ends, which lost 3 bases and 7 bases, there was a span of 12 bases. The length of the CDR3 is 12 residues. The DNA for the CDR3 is TGCAGCGTTGACGACAGAGTGGTTGGCTACACCTTC. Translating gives CSVDDRVVGYTF.

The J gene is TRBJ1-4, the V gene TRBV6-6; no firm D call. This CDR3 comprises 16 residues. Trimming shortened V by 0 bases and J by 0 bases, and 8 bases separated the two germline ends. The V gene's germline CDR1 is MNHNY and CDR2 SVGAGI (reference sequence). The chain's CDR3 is CASSYSISTTNEKLFF. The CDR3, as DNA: TGTGCCAGCAGTTACTCGATTTCTACAACTAATGAAAAACTGTTTTTT.

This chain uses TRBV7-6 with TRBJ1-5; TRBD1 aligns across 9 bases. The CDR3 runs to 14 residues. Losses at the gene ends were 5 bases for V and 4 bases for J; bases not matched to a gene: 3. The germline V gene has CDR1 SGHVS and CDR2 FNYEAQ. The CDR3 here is CASSAGQGNQPQHF. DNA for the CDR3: TGTGCCAGCAGCGCGGGACAGGGTAATCAGCCCCAGCATTTT.

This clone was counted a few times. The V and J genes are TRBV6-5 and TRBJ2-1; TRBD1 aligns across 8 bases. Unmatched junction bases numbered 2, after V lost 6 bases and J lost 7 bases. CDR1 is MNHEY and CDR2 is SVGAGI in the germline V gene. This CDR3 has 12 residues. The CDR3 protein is CASRTGENEQFF. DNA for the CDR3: TGTGCCAGCAGGACAGGGGAGAATGAGCAGTTCTTC.

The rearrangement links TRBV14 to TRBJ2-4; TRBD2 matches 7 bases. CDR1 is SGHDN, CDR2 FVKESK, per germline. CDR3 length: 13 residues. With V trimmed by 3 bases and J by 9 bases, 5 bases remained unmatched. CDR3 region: CASSHRAGIIQYF. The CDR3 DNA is TGTGCCAGCAGCCACCGAGCGGGAATCATTCAGTACTTC.

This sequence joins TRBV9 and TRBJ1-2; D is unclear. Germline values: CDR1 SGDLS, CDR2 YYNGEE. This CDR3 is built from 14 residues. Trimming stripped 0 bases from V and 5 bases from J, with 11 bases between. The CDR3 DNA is TGTGCCAGCAGCGTAGGGGCAGGTTTTTATGGCTACACCTTC. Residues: CASSVGAGFYGYTF.

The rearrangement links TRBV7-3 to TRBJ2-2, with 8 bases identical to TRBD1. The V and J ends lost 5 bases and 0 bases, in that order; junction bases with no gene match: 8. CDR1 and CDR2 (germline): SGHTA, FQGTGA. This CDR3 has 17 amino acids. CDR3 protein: CASSLLGQAPNTGELFF. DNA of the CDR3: TGTGCCAGCAGCCTCCTGGGACAGGCCCCGAACACCGGGGAGCTGTTTTTT.

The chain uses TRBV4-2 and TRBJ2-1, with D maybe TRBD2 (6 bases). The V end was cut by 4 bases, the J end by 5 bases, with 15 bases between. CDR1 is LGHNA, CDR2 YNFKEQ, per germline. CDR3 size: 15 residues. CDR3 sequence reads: CASSRNGGRDNEQFF. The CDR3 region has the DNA TGTGCCAGCAGCCGAAACGGGGGTAGGGACAATGAGCAGTTCTTC.

CDR3 region: CASSSQRQGVTPFEKLFF. Written as DNA, the CDR3 is TGTGCCAGCAGTTCCCAGCGGCAGGGGGTGACTCCCTTTGAAAAACTGTTTTTT. The rearrangement links TRBV28 to TRBJ1-4; TRBD1 aligns across 7 bases. Per the germline V gene, CDR1 is MDHEN and CDR2 is SYDVKM. Trimming removed 4 bases from V and 7 bases from J; junction bases left unmatched: 18. This CDR3 is 18 amino acids long.

The chain's CDR3 is CASSEWEGGPNEKLFF. CDR3 in DNA: TGTGCCAGCAGTGAATGGGAGGGGGGGCCTAATGAAAAACTGTTTTTT. The chain is built from TRBV2 and TRBJ1-4; TRBD1 might be the D (6 bases). CDR3 length: 16 amino acids. Trimming pared 2 bases from V and 3 bases from J, leaving 13 bases between. Per the germline V gene, CDR1 is SNHLY and CDR2 is FYNNEI.

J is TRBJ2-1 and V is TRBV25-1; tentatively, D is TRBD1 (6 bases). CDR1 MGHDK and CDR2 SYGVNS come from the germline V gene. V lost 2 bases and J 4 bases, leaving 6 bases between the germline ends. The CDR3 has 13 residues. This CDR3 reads CASSEQGYNEQFF. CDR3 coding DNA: TGTGCCAGCAGTGAACAGGGGTACAATGAGCAGTTCTTC.

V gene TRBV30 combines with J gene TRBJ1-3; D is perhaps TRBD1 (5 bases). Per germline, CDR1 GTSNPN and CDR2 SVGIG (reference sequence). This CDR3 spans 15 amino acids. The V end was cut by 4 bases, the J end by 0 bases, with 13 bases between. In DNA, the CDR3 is TGTGCCTGGAAGTGGGGCGATAGCTCTGGAAACACCATATATTTT. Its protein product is CAWKWGDSSGNTIYF. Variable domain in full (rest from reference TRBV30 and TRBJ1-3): SQTIHQWPATLVQPVGSPLSLECTVEGTSNPNLYWYRQAAGRGLQLLFYSVGIGQISSEVPQNLSASRPQDRQFILSSKKLLLSDSGFYLCAWKWGDSSGNTIYFGEGSWLTVV.

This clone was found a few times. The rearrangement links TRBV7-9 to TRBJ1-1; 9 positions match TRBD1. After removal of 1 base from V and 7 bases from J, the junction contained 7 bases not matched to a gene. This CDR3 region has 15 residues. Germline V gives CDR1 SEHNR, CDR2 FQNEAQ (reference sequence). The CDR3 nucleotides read TGTGCCAGCAGCTTAGAAGGACAGGGGTGGAGTGAAGCTTTCTTT. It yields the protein CASSLEGQGWSEAFF. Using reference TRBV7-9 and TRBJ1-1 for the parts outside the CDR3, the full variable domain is DTGVSQNPRHKITKRGQNVTFRCDPISEHNRLYWYRQTLGQGPEFLTYFQNEAQLEKSRLLSDRFSAERPKGSFSTLEIQRTEQGDSAMYLCASSLEGQGWSEAFFGQGTRLTVV.

The CDR3 protein is CASRGTGMNTEAFF. For the CDR3, the DNA is TGTGCCAGCAGAGGAACAGGCATGAACACTGAAGCTTTCTTT. This chain joins TRBV28 and TRBJ1-1; perhaps TRBD1 as D (5 bases). The CDR3 spans 14 residues. CDR1 and CDR2 from the germline V gene are MDHEN and SYDVKM. The ends were cut back, 6 bases at V and 0 bases at J, with 11 bases in the middle. Based on the CDR3 plus reference TRBV28 and TRBJ1-1, the full variable domain is DVKVTQSSRYLVKRTGEKVFLECVQDMDHENMFWYRQDPGLGLRLIYFSYDVKMKEKGDIPEGYSVSREKKERFSLILESASTNQTSMYLCASRGTGMNTEAFFGQGTRLTVV.